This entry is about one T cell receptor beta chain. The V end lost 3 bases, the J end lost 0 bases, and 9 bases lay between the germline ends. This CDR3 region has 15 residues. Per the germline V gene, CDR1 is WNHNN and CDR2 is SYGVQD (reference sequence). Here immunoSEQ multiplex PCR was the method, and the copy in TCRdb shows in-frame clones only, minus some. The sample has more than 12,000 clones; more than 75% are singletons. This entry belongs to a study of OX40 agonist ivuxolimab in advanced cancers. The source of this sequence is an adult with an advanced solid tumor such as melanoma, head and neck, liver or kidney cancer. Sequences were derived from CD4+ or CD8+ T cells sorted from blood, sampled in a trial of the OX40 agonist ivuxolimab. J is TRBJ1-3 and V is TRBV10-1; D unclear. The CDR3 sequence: CASSDSGSSGNTIYF. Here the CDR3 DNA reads TGCGCCAGCAGTGATTCAGGCAGCTCTGGAAACACCATATATTTT.